The 22 T cell receptor beta chains presented below share a single source sample, sequenced in a study of CD8 T cells in ankylosing spondylitis. Their antigen targets remain unknown. Overall study findings and caveats: A TCR beta motif made of several highly homologous variants seemed typical of ankylosing spondylitis blood.

TCRdb itself ran the 5' RACE reads through MiXCR, one entry per CDR3 protein. The table lists 500,000 to 550,000 distinct CDR3 sequences, more than 9.5% of them singletons, with around 7% in the top ten. The sample consisted of blood, either unsorted or a sorted T cell fraction (not recorded which). All receptors come from a male donor with ankylosing spondylitis.

A note on this clonotype: This may stem from a read error, because a much larger clone lies one nucleotide away. J is TRBJ2-3 and V is TRBV29-1; TRBD2 is a possible D gene (6 bases). The germline V and J ends were trimmed by 6 bases and 0 bases, with 13 bases remaining between them. Germline V lookup: CDR1 SQVTM, CDR2 ANQGSEA. The CDR3 loop spans 14 amino acids. CDR3 amino acids: CSVTRTTSTDTQYF. The CDR3 DNA follows: TGCAGCGTCACCCGGACTACCAGCACAGATACGCAGTATTTT.

Of note for this clonotype: Compared with germline, one end of the junction differs, possibly owing to a read error. The chain has TRBV5-1 and TRBJ2-1, with 10 bases identical to TRBD2. There are 15 residues in the CDR3. CDR1 and CDR2 (germline): SGHRS, YFSETQ. The CDR3 DNA reads TGCGCCAGCAGCCTTAGCGGGGGGTCCTGCAATGAGCAGTTCTTC. Translating it yields CASSLSGGSCNEQFF.

This chain links TRBV7-6 with TRBJ1-3; no firm D call. Per the germline V gene, CDR1 is SGHVS and CDR2 is FNYEAQ. V was pared by 8 bases and J by 0 bases, with 8 bases between. The CDR3 is made up of 13 amino acids. The CDR3 DNA reads TGTGCCAGCCGAATTCCCTCTGGAAACACCATATATTTT. It specifies CASRIPSGNTIYF. The variable domain in full, with the rest retrieved from reference TRBV7-6 and TRBJ1-3, is GAGVSQSPRYKVTKRGQDVALRCDPISGHVSLYWYRQALGQGPEFLTYFNYEAQQDKSGLPNDRFSAERPEGSISTLTIQRTEQRDSAMYRCASRIPSGNTIYFGEGSWLTVV.

At least ten counts were recorded for this clonotype. The rearrangement uses TRBV6-1 and TRBJ1-4, with D possibly matching TRBD1 (6 bases). The CDR3 length is 16 residues. With 4 bases removed from V and 10 bases from J, the gap between germline ends came to 22 bases. Germline V gives CDR1 MNHNS, CDR2 SASEGT. The CDR3 region has the DNA TGTGCCAGCAGTGTTTGGCCTCGGTTACAGGGAGGAAAACTGTTTTTT. Encoded protein: CASSVWPRLQGGKLFF.

Only a few counts were recorded for this clonotype. The rearrangement uses TRBV9 and TRBJ2-1, with 7 bases aligning to TRBD2. Trimming at V came to 6 bases and at J to 0 bases, leaving 3 bases not matched to a gene. The CDR3 length is 14 residues. CDR1 and CDR2 from the germline V gene are SGDLS and YYNGEE. The CDR3 loop reads CASNREDSYNEQFF. The CDR3 region has the DNA TGTGCCAGCAACCGGGAGGACTCCTACAATGAGCAGTTCTTC.

DNA of the CDR3: TGTGCCAGCAGCTGGGGGGGAATGGATGAGCAGTTCTTC. Translated, it gives CASSWGGMDEQFF. The chain carries TRBV7-9 and TRBJ2-1; 7 bases are a match to TRBD2. J lost 8 bases, V lost 4 bases, and 5 bases had no gene match. Germline V gene data show CDR1 as SEHNR and CDR2 as FQNEAQ (reference sequence). The CDR3 loop spans 13 amino acids. Full variable domain (rest looked up from reference TRBV7-9 and TRBJ2-1): DTGVSQNPRHKITKRGQNVTFRCDPISEHNRLYWYRQTLGQGPEFLTYFQNEAQLEKSRLLSDRFSAERPKGSFSTLEIQRTEQGDSAMYLCASSWGGMDEQFFGPGTRLTVL.

This clonotype was counted ten times or more. This chain joins TRBV11-2 and TRBJ2-1; D is ambiguous. Per the germline V gene, CDR1 is SGHAT and CDR2 is FQNNGV. CDR3 length: 15 residues. Trimming cost V 6 bases and J 0 bases, with 12 bases left between them. This chain's CDR3 is CASSPRASSYNEQFF. CDR3 in DNA: TGTGCCAGCAGTCCCCGGGCGAGCTCCTACAATGAGCAGTTCTTC.

This clonotype was counted a few times. The chain carries TRBV3-1 and TRBJ1-2; tentatively, D is TRBD1 (6 bases). Germline V gene data show CDR1 as LGHDT and CDR2 as YNNKEL (reference sequence). The CDR3 has 15 residues. The V end was cut by 1 base, the J end by 3 bases, with 12 bases between. The CDR3 spells CASSQVGGPDYGYTF. DNA for the CDR3: TGTGCCAGCAGCCAAGTCGGGGGCCCGGACTATGGCTACACCTTC.

The CDR3 sequence: CATSDLGGREYNEQFF. CDR3 nucleotide sequence: TGTGCCACCAGTGACCTGGGCGGGAGGGAATACAATGAGCAGTTCTTC. The chain recombines TRBV24-1 with TRBJ2-1; 9 bases map to TRBD2. Germline CDR1 reads KGHDR; CDR2 reads SFDVKD. J gave up 4 bases and V 4 bases, and 7 bases lay outside the gene matches. The CDR3 spans 16 residues.

This clonotype was detected only a few times. CDR3 nucleotide sequence: TGCGCCAGCAGCTTGGCCACCGGGACGGCGGGCGGAAAACTGTTTTTT. Residues: CASSLATGTAGGKLFF. This chain uses TRBV5-1 with TRBJ1-4, with D perhaps TRBD1 (5 bases). Germline-derived CDR1 and CDR2 are SGHRS and YFSETQ. V was shortened by 0 bases and J by 10 bases, with 19 bases between the two germline ends. The CDR3 covers 16 residues.

For this clonotype: A read error is possible here, since a much larger clone lies one base away. This rearrangement joins TRBV29-1 to TRBJ1-3; D is unresolved. The CDR3 loop spans 11 amino acids. Germline assignment: CDR1 SQVTM and CDR2 ANQGSEA. Trimming took 5 bases from V and 9 from J, leaving 11 bases between them. CDR3 sequence (DNA): TGCAGCGTTTTAGTGCAAAGCACCATATATTTT. Translation: CSVLVQSTIYF. Using reference TRBV29-1 and TRBJ1-3 for the parts outside the CDR3, the full variable domain is SAVISQKPSRDICQRGTSLTIQCQVDSQVTMMFWYRQQPGQSLTLIATANQGSEATYESGFVIDKFPISRPNLTFSTLTVSNMSPEDSSIYLCSVLVQSTIYFGEGSWLTVV.

This clonotype was seen a few times. The chain carries TRBV11-3 and TRBJ2-3, with 10 bases matching TRBD2. The J segment lost 3 bases and the V segment lost 6 bases, leaving 6 bases of the junction unmatched. The CDR3 contains 15 residues. Germline lookup yields CDR1 SGHNT and CDR2 YENEEA. This chain's CDR3 is CASSGTSGTTDTQYF. CDR3 sequence (DNA): TGTGCCAGCAGTGGAACTAGCGGGACAACAGATACGCAGTATTTT.

This clonotype was counted a few times. The rearrangement joins TRBV14 to TRBJ1-1; D is unclear. V lost 0 bases to trimming and J lost 7 bases, with 9 bases between them. This CDR3 comprises 13 residues. Germline V gene data show CDR1 as SGHDN and CDR2 as FVKESK. The CDR3 region has the DNA TGTGCCAGCAGCCAAGATTGGCGGGTTGAAGCTTTCTTT. The encoded protein is CASSQDWRVEAFF.

This clonotype showed up many times. This chain links TRBV3-1 with TRBJ2-5, with 13 positions matching TRBD2. CDR3 length: 15 amino acids. V shed 5 bases and J 4 bases; nucleotides not matched to a gene: 4. Looked up from germline, CDR1 is LGHDT and CDR2 is YNNKEL (reference sequence). CDR3 sequence reads: CASSRLAGGGETQYF. In DNA form, the CDR3 reads TGTGCCAGCAGCAGACTAGCGGGAGGAGGAGAGACCCAGTACTTC.

This clonotype occurred a few times. V and J are TRBV28 and TRBJ2-3; no firm D call. CDR1 and CDR2 from the germline V gene are MDHEN and SYDVKM. The V and J ends lost 5 bases and 2 bases respectively, with 11 bases between them. CDR3 length: 14 residues. The CDR3 protein is CASSLGLPTDTQYF. In DNA form, the CDR3 reads TGTGCCAGCAGTCTTGGCCTCCCCACAGATACGCAGTATTTT. Together with reference TRBV28 and TRBJ2-3, the CDR3 gives the full variable domain: DVKVTQSSRYLVKRTGEKVFLECVQDMDHENMFWYRQDPGLGLRLIYFSYDVKMKEKGDIPEGYSVSREKKERFSLILESASTNQTSMYLCASSLGLPTDTQYFGPGTRLTVL.

This chain links TRBV20-1 with TRBJ2-3, with 7 positions matching TRBD1. This CDR3 contains 15 residues. Per germline, CDR1 DFQATT and CDR2 SNEGSKA (reference sequence). With V trimmed by 3 bases and J by 0 bases, 6 bases remained unmatched. The CDR3 protein is CSASGSTGSTDTQYF. CDR3 nucleotides: TGCAGTGCTAGTGGGTCGACAGGGAGCACAGATACGCAGTATTTT.

This clonotype was observed a handful of times. CDR3 loop: CAWSPRTDYNEQFF. The CDR3 region has the DNA TGTGCCTGGAGTCCGAGGACAGATTACAATGAGCAGTTCTTC. This chain uses TRBV30 with TRBJ2-1, with D possibly being TRBD1 (6 bases). V gave up 2 bases and J gave up 4 bases, with 12 bases separating them. Germline V gene lookup returns CDR1 GTSNPN and CDR2 SVGIG (reference sequence). The CDR3 is made up of 14 amino acids.

A few counts support this clonotype. The chain carries TRBV20-1 and TRBJ2-7; 7 bases match TRBD2. The germline gives CDR1 DFQATT, CDR2 SNEGSKA (reference sequence). J gave up 0 bases and V 3 bases, and 2 bases lay outside the gene matches. This CDR3 spans 13 amino acids. CDR3 in DNA: TGCAGTGCTAGTCCTAGCGGCTCCTACGAGCAGTACTTC. Amino acids: CSASPSGSYEQYF.

This clonotype was seen a handful of times. The V gene is TRBV20-1, the J gene TRBJ2-7, with a weak D call TRBD2 (5 bases). The CDR3 is 18 amino acids. Germline loops: CDR1 DFQATT, CDR2 SNEGSKA (reference sequence). Trimming pared 7 bases from V and 7 bases from J, leaving 35 bases between. CDR3 nucleotide sequence: TGCAGTGGACTGTTGAGAGCGGTGAGGGCTCCGCACCATCCTGAGCAGTACTTC. It codes for CSGLLRAVRAPHHPEQYF.

This clonotype was seen ten or more times. The chain recombines TRBV11-1 with TRBJ2-1; 13 bases match TRBD2. The length of the CDR3 is 18 residues. V shed 0 bases and J 15 bases; nucleotides not matched to a gene: 17. The V gene's germline CDR1 is SGHAT and CDR2 FQDESV (reference sequence). The chain's CDR3 is CASSLAPGLAGASTSRFF. The CDR3 DNA follows: TGTGCCAGCAGCTTAGCCCCTGGACTAGCGGGAGCGTCCACTAGTAGGTTCTTC.

The J gene is TRBJ2-5, the V gene TRBV2; a possible D gene is TRBD2 (5 bases). V was pared by 4 bases and J by 5 bases, with 23 bases between. The germline CDR1 and CDR2 sequences are SNHLY and FYNNEI. The CDR3 runs 17 residues. The DNA for the CDR3 is TGTGCCAGCAGTGTGTCGAGGGAAGGCCAATCCCAGGAGACCCAGTACTTC. Translated: CASSVSREGQSQETQYF.

This clonotype came up many times. The chain couples TRBV6-1 to TRBJ1-5; the D is unclear. Trimming pared 1 base from V and 2 bases from J, leaving 12 bases between. The CDR3 contains 16 residues. Germline CDR1 MNHNS, CDR2 SASEGT. Here the CDR3 DNA reads TGTGCCAGCAGTGAAGTTTTAAGTATGGGCAATCAGCCCCAGCATTTT. Its protein product is CASSEVLSMGNQPQHF.